This T cell receptor (beta chain) was captured in a study of early T cells in non-severe SARS-CoV-2 infection. As for the study in general: Unpaired chains resulted from sequencing bulk RNA of unsorted whole blood.

Notes on this clonotype: Its specificity is not known.

The germline gives CDR1 SNHLY, CDR2 FYNNEI. Trimming left V 2 bases short and J 2 bases short, with 9 bases between. The CDR3 spans 14 residues. Each cDNA molecule carried a unique molecular identifier. Via MiXCR, TCRdb re-called the 5' RACE reads, giving one row per CDR3 protein. The sample has about 130,000 distinct CDR3 sequences, approximately 15% seen once. The study, taken as a whole, reports: In VDJdb matching, anti-spike CD8 responses were favored while private and CD4 specificities went missing.

Specimen: whole blood. The chain employs TRBV2 and TRBJ1-2, with D uncertain. The sequence derives from an adult who was a healthcare worker with PCR-confirmed SARS-CoV-2 infection or an uninfected control (not recorded which). The chain's CDR3 is CASSEQALNYGYTF. In DNA form, the CDR3 reads TGTGCCAGCAGTGAACAGGCACTAAACTATGGCTACACCTTC.